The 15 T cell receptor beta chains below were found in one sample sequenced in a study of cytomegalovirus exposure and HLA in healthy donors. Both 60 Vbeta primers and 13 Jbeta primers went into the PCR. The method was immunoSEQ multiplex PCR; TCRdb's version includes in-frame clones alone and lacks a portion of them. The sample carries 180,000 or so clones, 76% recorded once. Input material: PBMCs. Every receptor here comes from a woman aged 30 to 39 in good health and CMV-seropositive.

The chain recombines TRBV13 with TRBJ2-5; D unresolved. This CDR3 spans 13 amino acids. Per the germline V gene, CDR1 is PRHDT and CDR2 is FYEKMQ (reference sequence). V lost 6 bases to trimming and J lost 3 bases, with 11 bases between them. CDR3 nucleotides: TGTGCCAGCAGGACTCGAAATGAAGAGACCCAGTACTTC. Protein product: CASRTRNEETQYF.

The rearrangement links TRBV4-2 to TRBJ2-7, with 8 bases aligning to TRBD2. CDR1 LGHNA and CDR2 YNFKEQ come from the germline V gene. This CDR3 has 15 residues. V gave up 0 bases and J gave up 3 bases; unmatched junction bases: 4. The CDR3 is CASSQDAGGSYEQYF. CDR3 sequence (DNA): TGTGCCAGCAGCCAAGATGCGGGGGGAAGCTACGAGCAGTACTTC.

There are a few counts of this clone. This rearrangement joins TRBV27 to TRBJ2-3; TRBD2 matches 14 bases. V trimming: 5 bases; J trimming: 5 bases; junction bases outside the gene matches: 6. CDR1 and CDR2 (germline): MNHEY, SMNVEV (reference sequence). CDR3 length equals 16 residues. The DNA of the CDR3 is TGTGCCAGCAGTCCGACTAGCGGGGGGGCCGGAGATACGCAGTATTTT. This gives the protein CASSPTSGGAGDTQYF.

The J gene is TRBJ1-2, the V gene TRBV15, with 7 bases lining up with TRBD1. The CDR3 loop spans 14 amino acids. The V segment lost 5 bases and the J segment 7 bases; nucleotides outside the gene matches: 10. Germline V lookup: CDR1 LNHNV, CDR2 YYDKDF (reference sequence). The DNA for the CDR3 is TGTGCCACCAGCCCACGAACCACAGGGGTTGGCTACACCTTC. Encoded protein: CATSPRTTGVGYTF.

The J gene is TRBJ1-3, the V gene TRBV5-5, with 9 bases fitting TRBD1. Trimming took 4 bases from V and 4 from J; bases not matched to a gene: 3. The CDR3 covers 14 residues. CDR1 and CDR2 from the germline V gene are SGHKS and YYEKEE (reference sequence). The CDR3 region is CASSLGQGGNTIYF. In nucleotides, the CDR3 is TGTGCCAGCAGCCTGGGACAGGGCGGAAACACCATATATTTT.

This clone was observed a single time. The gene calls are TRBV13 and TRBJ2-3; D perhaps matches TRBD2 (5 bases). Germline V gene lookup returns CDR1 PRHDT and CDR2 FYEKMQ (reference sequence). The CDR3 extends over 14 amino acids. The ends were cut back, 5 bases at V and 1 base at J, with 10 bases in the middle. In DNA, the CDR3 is TGTGCCAGCAGCCGATTGGAGGGCACAGATACGCAGTATTTT. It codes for CASSRLEGTDTQYF.

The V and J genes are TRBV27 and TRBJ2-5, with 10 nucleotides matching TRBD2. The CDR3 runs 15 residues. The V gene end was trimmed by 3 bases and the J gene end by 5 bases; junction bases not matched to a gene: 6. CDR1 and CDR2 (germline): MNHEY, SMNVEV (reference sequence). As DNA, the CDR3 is TGTGCCAGCAGTTTCGAGCGGGGGGGAGGGGAGACCCAGTACTTC. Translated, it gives CASSFERGGGETQYF.

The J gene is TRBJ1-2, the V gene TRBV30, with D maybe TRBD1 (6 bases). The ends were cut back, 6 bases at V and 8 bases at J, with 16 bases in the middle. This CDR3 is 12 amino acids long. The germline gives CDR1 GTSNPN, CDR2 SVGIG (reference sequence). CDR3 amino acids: CACILRGVGYTF. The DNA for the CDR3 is TGTGCCTGCATCCTCAGGGGTGTAGGCTACACCTTC.

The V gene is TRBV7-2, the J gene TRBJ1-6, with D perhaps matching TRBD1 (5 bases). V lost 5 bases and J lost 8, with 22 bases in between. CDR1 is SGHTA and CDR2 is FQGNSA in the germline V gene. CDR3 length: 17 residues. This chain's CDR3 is CASSTRGGVGSYSPLHF. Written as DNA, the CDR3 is TGTGCCAGCAGCACACGGGGCGGGGTTGGAAGTTATTCACCCCTCCACTTT.

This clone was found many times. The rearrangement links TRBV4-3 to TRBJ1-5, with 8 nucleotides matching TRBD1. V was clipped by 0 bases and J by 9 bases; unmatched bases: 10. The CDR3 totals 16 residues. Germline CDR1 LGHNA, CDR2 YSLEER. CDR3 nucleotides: TGCGCCAGCAGCCAAGATCAGACAGGGGAGGTATGGCCCCAGCATTTT. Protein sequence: CASSQDQTGEVWPQHF.

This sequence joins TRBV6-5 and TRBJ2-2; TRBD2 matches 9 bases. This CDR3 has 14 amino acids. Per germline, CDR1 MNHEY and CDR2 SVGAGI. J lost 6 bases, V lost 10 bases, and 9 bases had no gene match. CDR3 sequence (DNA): TGTGCCACCGGAGGGCGGGGGGGACCCGGGGAGCTGTTTTTT. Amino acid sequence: CATGGRGGPGELFF.

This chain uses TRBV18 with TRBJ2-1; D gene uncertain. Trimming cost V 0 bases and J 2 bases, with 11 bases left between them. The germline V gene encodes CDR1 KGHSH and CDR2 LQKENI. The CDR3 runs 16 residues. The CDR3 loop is CASSPPGRMPYNEQFF. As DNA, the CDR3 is TGTGCCAGCTCACCACCTGGCAGGATGCCCTACAATGAGCAGTTCTTC.

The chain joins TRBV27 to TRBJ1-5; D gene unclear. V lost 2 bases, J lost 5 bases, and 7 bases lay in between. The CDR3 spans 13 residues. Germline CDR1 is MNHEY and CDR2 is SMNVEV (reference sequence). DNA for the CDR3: TGTGCCAGCAGTTTAAAAGAGTATCAGCCCCAGCATTTT. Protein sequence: CASSLKEYQPQHF.

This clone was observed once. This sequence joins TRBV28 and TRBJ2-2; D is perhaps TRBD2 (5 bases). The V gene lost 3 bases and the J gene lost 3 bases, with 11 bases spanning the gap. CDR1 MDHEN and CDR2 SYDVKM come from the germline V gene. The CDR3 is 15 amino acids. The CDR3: CASSFWALDTGELFF. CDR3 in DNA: TGTGCCAGCAGTTTTTGGGCACTAGACACCGGGGAGCTGTTTTTT.

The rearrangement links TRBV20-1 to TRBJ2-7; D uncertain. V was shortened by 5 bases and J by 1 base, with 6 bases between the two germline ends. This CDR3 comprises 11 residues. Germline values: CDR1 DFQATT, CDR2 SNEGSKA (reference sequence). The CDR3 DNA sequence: TGCAGTGCTGAGGATTCCTACGAGCAGTACTTC. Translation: CSAEDSYEQYF.